These 14 T cell receptor beta chains were all obtained from the same sample, sequenced in a study of chemoradiotherapy in HPV16-positive cancers (dated by TCRdb to 2022 to 2024). The library was made by the immunoSEQ multiplex PCR assay. TCRdb stores this immuneACCESS table with in-frame sequences only. Part of the clones is absent; in the studies checked, under half of the shortfall reflects unresolved V genes, and no reason is known for the rest. This sample lists roughly 20,000 clones; more than 80% were detected once. Jointly, the top ten make up about 3.5% of the sample. This material consisted of blood, taken from a patient who underwent chemoradiotherapy. The origin of the receptors is a human donor with HPV-associated anogenital cancer.

This rearrangement joins TRBV5-1 to TRBJ1-3, with D perhaps TRBD1 (6 bases). V was trimmed by 2 bases and J by 3 bases, leaving 9 bases between them. This CDR3 is built from 14 residues. Per germline, CDR1 SGHRS and CDR2 YFSETQ. CDR3 residues: CASSLQGLGNTIYF. CDR3 bases: TGCGCCAGCAGCTTACAGGGCCTTGGAAACACCATATATTTT.

V and J are TRBV29-1 and TRBJ2-3, with D tentatively TRBD1 (6 bases). The germline gives CDR1 SQVTM, CDR2 ANQGSEA. V lost 1 base and J lost 5, with 13 bases in between. This CDR3 spans 14 amino acids. The CDR3 DNA is TGCAGCGTTGAAGTGGGCAGGGGTGGAGATACGCAGTATTTT. Its translation: CSVEVGRGGDTQYF.

V and J are TRBV27 and TRBJ2-3; maybe TRBD2 (6 bases). CDR1 and CDR2 from the germline V gene are MNHEY and SMNVEV (reference sequence). Trimming removed 0 bases at V and 8 bases at J, with 15 bases between. There are 15 residues in the CDR3. This chain's CDR3 is CASSLSGGAGGTQYF. CDR3 coding DNA: TGTGCCAGCAGTTTATCGGGCGGGGCTGGAGGTACGCAGTATTTT.

This clone was seen more than once but under ten times. The genes are TRBV14 and TRBJ1-6; D may be TRBD1 (6 bases). V dropped 1 base and J dropped 6 bases, with 22 bases sitting between them. Looked up from germline, CDR1 is SGHDN and CDR2 is FVKESK. This CDR3 contains 19 residues. DNA for the CDR3: TGTGCCAGCAGCCAAGTCCTACCGGACCCAGGACAGTTTAATTCACCCCTCCACTTT. The encoded protein is CASSQVLPDPGQFNSPLHF. Supplemented by reference TRBV14 and TRBJ1-6, the full variable domain reads EAGVTQFPSHSVIEKGQTVTLRCDPISGHDNLYWYRRVMGKEIKFLLHFVKESKQDESGMPNNRFLAERTGGTYSTLKVQPAELEDSGVYFCASSQVLPDPGQFNSPLHFGNGTRLTVT.

This clone was seen only once. This chain joins TRBV4-1 and TRBJ2-5; 9 nucleotides agree with TRBD2. The J segment lost 1 base and the V segment lost 1 base, leaving 1 base of the junction unmatched. The CDR3 is 15 amino acids. CDR1 is MGHRA, CDR2 YSYEKL, per germline. Here the CDR3 DNA reads TGCGCCAGCAGCCAAGGACTAGCGGCCCAAGAGACCCAGTACTTC. Its protein is CASSQGLAAQETQYF.

The chain joins TRBV28 to TRBJ1-2; 11 nucleotides align to TRBD1. The V segment lost 5 bases and the J segment 8 bases; nucleotides outside the gene matches: 7. The CDR3 runs to 14 residues. Germline V gene data show CDR1 as MDHEN and CDR2 as SYDVKM. DNA of the CDR3: TGTGCCAGCAGTCCCGGACAGGGGGCTTTCGGCTACACCTTC. It yields the protein CASSPGQGAFGYTF.

The chain carries TRBV28 and TRBJ1-3; D call uncertain. This CDR3 comprises 13 residues. The germline V gene has CDR1 MDHEN and CDR2 SYDVKM. Trimming pared 6 bases from V and 0 bases from J, leaving 6 bases between. In DNA, the CDR3 is TGTGCCAGCAGCCCCCCCTCTGGAAACACCATATATTTT. Its protein product is CASSPPSGNTIYF.

This chain connects TRBV5-1 to TRBJ1-1, with D possibly being TRBD1 (5 bases). V dropped 3 bases and J dropped 6 bases, with 24 bases sitting between them. The CDR3 sequence is 17 residues long. Germline lookup yields CDR1 SGHRS and CDR2 YFSETQ. The CDR3 DNA reads as TGCGCCAGCAGCTCAATAGAAGGAAAACAGGTGCGACCTGAAGCTTTCTTT. This translates into CASSSIEGKQVRPEAFF.

The J gene is TRBJ2-1, the V gene TRBV29-1, with D possibly being TRBD1 or TRBD2 (5 bases each). The germline V gene has CDR1 SQVTM and CDR2 ANQGSEA. The CDR3 sequence is 13 residues long. Between the trimmed V and J ends, which lost 6 bases and 3 bases, there was a span of 12 bases. CDR3 sequence: CSVLGEFYNEQFF. DNA for the CDR3: TGCAGCGTCCTGGGGGAATTCTACAATGAGCAGTTCTTC.

V gene TRBV19 combines with J gene TRBJ1-2; TRBD1 matches 7 bases. Per germline, CDR1 LNHDA and CDR2 SQIVND (reference sequence). The trim removed 4 bases at V and 4 bases at J, leaving 3 bases unmatched. The CDR3 is 13 amino acids. CDR3 sequence: CASSTTGAYGYTF. The CDR3 region has the DNA TGTGCCAGTAGTACCACAGGGGCCTATGGCTACACCTTC.

The chain recombines TRBV14 with TRBJ1-1; 10 bases line up with TRBD1. CDR1 is SGHDN, CDR2 FVKESK, per germline. J gave up 6 bases and V 1 base, and 11 bases lay outside the gene matches. This CDR3 contains 17 residues. CDR3 in amino acids: CASSQAGTGALGSEAFF. CDR3 nucleotides: TGTGCCAGCAGCCAAGCCGGGACAGGGGCCCTCGGGTCTGAAGCTTTCTTT.

The V call is TRBV19, the J call TRBJ2-5; the D gene is possibly TRBD2 (7 bases). CDR1 is LNHDA and CDR2 is SQIVND in the germline V gene (reference sequence). Trimming stripped 5 bases from V and 5 bases from J, with 12 bases between. The CDR3 has 13 residues. The CDR3 spells CASSFGGRETQYF. The DNA for the CDR3 is TGTGCCAGTAGTTTCGGGGGGCGGGAGACCCAGTACTTC.

The V and J genes are TRBV5-1 and TRBJ2-3; D ambiguous. V lost 0 bases, J lost 0 bases, and 2 bases lay in between. This CDR3 contains 13 residues. The germline V gene has CDR1 SGHRS and CDR2 YFSETQ. The CDR3 sequence: CASSLGSTDTQYF. The CDR3 DNA reads as TGCGCCAGCAGCTTGGGTAGCACAGATACGCAGTATTTT.

This chain joins TRBV5-1 and TRBJ1-6; D possibly corresponds to TRBD1 (5 bases). CDR1 is SGHRS and CDR2 is YFSETQ in the germline V gene. There are 14 residues in the CDR3. Trimming removed 0 bases at V and 7 bases at J, with 8 bases between. The chain's CDR3 is CASSLGGYNSPLHF. As DNA, the CDR3 is TGCGCCAGCAGCTTGGGGGGGTACAATTCACCCCTCCACTTT.